These T cell receptor beta chains were read from a single sample in a study of blood T cell repertoires in COVID-19. Profiling relied on immunoSEQ multiplex PCR, and the TCRdb table lists in-frame clones only, not all of them. The sample has around 130,000 clones; 88% are singletons. The sequenced material came from peripheral blood. The source is a man in his 70s with active COVID-19. Each CDR3 is given with its conserved first and last residue. Fields, in order: D gene, CDR3 length, V gene, CDR3 protein. A D gene is named only where the DNA matches it firmly.

d_gene: NA
len: 17
v_gene: TRBV16
CDR3aa: CASSQLDLVSVGMTQYF

d_gene: NA
len: 13
v_gene: TRBV19
CDR3aa: CASSSPGQGTQYF

d_gene: NA
len: 15
v_gene: TRBV5-1
CDR3aa: CASSLGPGESYEQYF

d_gene: NA
len: 15
v_gene: TRBV7-6
CDR3aa: CASSLISGTQETQYF

d_gene: NA
len: 15
v_gene: TRBV10-3
CDR3aa: CAISDARQETGELFF

d_gene: TRBD2
len: 18
v_gene: TRBV27
CDR3aa: CASRPGPSSSGIYNEQFF

d_gene: NA
len: 15
v_gene: TRBV6-5
CDR3aa: CASTDRAAGLYEQYF

d_gene: NA
len: 14
v_gene: TRBV3-1/TRBV3-2
CDR3aa: CASSRDSSSYEQYF

d_gene: TRBD2
len: 15
v_gene: TRBV30
CDR3aa: CAWSGPGLGGNEQYF

d_gene: NA
len: 12
v_gene: TRBV6-6
CDR3aa: CASRLSEDGYTF

d_gene: TRBD2
len: 16
v_gene: TRBV5-1
CDR3aa: CASSSTSGVGGKTQYF

d_gene: NA
len: 17
v_gene: TRBV13
CDR3aa: CASSAGPGRLSPGELFF

d_gene: TRBD1
len: 14
v_gene: TRBV24-1
CDR3aa: CATSQQGAGDTQYF

d_gene: TRBD2
len: 14
v_gene: TRBV6-2/TRBV6-3
CDR3aa: CASSPGGGTYEQYF

d_gene: NA
len: 15
v_gene: TRBV5-6
CDR3aa: CASSLRQVTTYEQYF

d_gene: TRBD1
len: 16
v_gene: TRBV5-4
CDR3aa: CASSIDTGGSGNTIYF

d_gene: NA
len: 15
v_gene: TRBV5-6
CDR3aa: CASSSWTDSSAEAFF

d_gene: TRBD1
len: 13
v_gene: TRBV10-3
CDR3aa: CAISLDRGYGYTF

d_gene: NA
len: 12
v_gene: TRBV28
CDR3aa: CASSPSSYEQYF

d_gene: NA
len: 14
v_gene: TRBV5-4
CDR3aa: CASSLGLMNTEAFF

d_gene: TRBD1
len: 15
v_gene: TRBV7-9
CDR3aa: CASSARQGPNYGYTF

d_gene: NA
len: 12
v_gene: TRBV12-3/TRBV12-4
CDR3aa: CASSFRGYEQYF

d_gene: TRBD1
len: 14
v_gene: TRBV5-1
CDR3aa: CASSPGQGDYGYTF

d_gene: NA
len: 11
v_gene: TRBV30
CDR3aa: CAWSIASEQFF

d_gene: NA
len: 15
v_gene: TRBV11-2
CDR3aa: CASSPRQTPREKLFF

d_gene: NA
len: 16
v_gene: TRBV27
CDR3aa: CASRYSGGDSYNEQFF

d_gene: NA
len: 15
v_gene: TRBV6-5
CDR3aa: CASSLDRIGGQPQHF

d_gene: TRBD1
len: 13
v_gene: TRBV28
CDR3aa: CASSLTGGFRAFF